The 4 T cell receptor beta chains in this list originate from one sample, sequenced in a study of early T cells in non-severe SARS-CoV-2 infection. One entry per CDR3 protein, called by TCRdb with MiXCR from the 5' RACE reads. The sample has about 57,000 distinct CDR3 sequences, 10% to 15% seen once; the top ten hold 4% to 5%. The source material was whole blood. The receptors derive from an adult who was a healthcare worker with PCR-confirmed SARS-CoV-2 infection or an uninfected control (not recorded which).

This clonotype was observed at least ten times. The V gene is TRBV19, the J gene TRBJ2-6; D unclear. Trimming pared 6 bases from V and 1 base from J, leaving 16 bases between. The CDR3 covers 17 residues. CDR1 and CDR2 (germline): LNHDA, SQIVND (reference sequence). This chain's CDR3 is CASRPRAPASGANVLTF. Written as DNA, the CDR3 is TGTGCCAGTAGGCCCCGGGCCCCGGCTTCTGGGGCCAACGTCCTGACTTTC. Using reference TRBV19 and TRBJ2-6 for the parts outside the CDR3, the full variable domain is DGGITQSPKYLFRKEGQNVTLSCEQNLNHDAMYWYRQDPGQGLRLIYYSQIVNDFQKGDIAEGYSVSREKKESFPLTVTSAQKNPTAFYLCASRPRAPASGANVLTFGAGSRLTVL.

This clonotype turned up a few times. The CDR3 bases are TGTGCCAGCAGCTTAGTAGGGGAGCCCTATGGCTACACCTTC. It translates to CASSLVGEPYGYTF. The genes are TRBV7-9 and TRBJ1-2; D possibly corresponds to TRBD1 (5 bases). Looked up from germline, CDR1 is SEHNR and CDR2 is FQNEAQ (reference sequence). V shed 1 base and J shed 4 bases, with 10 bases lying between them. The CDR3 has 14 amino acids.

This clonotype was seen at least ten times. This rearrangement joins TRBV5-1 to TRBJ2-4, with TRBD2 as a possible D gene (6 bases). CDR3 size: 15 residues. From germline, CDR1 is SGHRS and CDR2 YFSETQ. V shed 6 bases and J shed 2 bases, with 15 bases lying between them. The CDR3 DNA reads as TGCGCCAGCAAGGAGGGGCTGGGAACCAAAAACATTCAGTACTTC. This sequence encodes CASKEGLGTKNIQYF.

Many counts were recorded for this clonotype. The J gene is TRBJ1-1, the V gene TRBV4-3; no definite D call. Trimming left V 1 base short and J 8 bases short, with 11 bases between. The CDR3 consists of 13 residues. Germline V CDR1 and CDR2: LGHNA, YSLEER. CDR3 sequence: CASSQGVWEEAFF. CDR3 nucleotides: TGCGCCAGCAGCCAAGGGGTATGGGAAGAAGCTTTCTTT.